This T cell receptor (beta chain) was obtained from a study of OX40 agonist ivuxolimab in advanced cancers. Regarding the complete study: Ivuxolimab was a fully human IgG2 agonistic monoclonal antibody targeting the costimulatory receptor OX40 (CD134). The point of sequencing TCRbeta in the periphery was to test whether ivuxolimab changed TCR sequence diversity and drove clonal T-cell expansion. Patients were allowed to have had prior anti-PD-1, anti-PD-L1 or anti-CTLA-4 therapy, and 40% to 45% of the dose-escalation patients had been treated with checkpoint inhibitors. Of the 50 to 55 patients in dose escalation, some 20 had hepatocellular carcinoma, about 15 had melanoma, 9 had renal cell carcinoma and 9 had head and neck cancer. In the dose-escalation cohort, approximately 82% of patients were male, and the mean age was roughly 60 years with a range of roughly 20 to 80. Partial responses were achieved by three dose-escalation patients, of whom one had hepatocellular carcinoma and two had cutaneous melanoma. Intravenous ivuxolimab was administered to patients every 2 weeks at six dose levels: 0.01, 0.1, 0.3, 1.5, 3 and 10 mg/kg. The paper describes the monotherapy dose-escalation part (N ≈ 49 patients) of the phase I trial of ivuxolimab.

General findings and caveats noted by the study authors: At doses from 0.1 to 3.0 mg/kg, clonal expansion was seen in both CD4+ and CD8+ blood T cells between baseline and week 6. In partial responders in the 0.1-3.0 mg/kg groups, normalized peripheral clonal expansion was found to be among the lowest, especially among CD8+ T cells. The antigen specificity of the peripheral T cells that underwent clonal expansion was not determined. Low levels of normalized T-cell clonal expansion were also seen in some nonresponding patients. On average, CD8+ T cells showed more expanded clones than CD4+ T cells after ivuxolimab.

According to the germline V gene, CDR1 reads SGHVS and CDR2 reads FQNEAQ. The CDR3 has 17 amino acids, counting the end cysteine and phenylalanine. This entry keeps only the CDR3 DNA: 51 bases, framed from base 1. At the junction V is shortened by 5 bases and J by 0 bases, with 17 bases in between. As for this clone: What this receptor recognizes is not known. Base quality data are lacking; no much larger clone is found one base away.

The trial excluded patients who had a history of autoimmune disease or who were on systemic immunosuppression. Peripheral blood for TCR sequencing was drawn from every dose cohort at baseline, at cycle 4 day 1 and at cycle 7 day 1. The samples were drawn from a first-in-human, open-label, multicenter phase I dose-escalation trial of ivuxolimab. Adults with locally advanced or metastatic melanoma, renal cell carcinoma, hepatocellular carcinoma or head and neck squamous cell carcinoma were enrolled in the trial. Before TCR sequencing, CD4+ and CD8+ T cells were separately sorted from peripheral blood. To sequence the TCRbeta CDR3 region, genomic DNA was isolated from the sorted cells. TCRbeta CDR3 regions were sequenced using the immunoSEQ Assay. This immuneACCESS table, as held by TCRdb, lists in-frame sequences with V and J called but not all clones. Of the missing ones, under half trace to an unresolved V gene in checked studies; the others have no known cause. The sample table shows fewer than 20,000 clones, and 80% to 85% are seen once. Approximately 47% of the sample lies in the top ten.

The chain is encoded by TRBV7-8 joined to TRBJ1-5, with no confident D gene call. The sequencing used CD4+ or CD8+ T cells sorted from blood, collected in a trial of the OX40 agonist ivuxolimab. The source of this sequence is an adult with an advanced solid tumor such as melanoma, head and neck, liver or kidney cancer. The sequenced DNA: TGTGCCAGCAGCACAATGGAGGGTCCCAATAGCAATCAGCCCCAGCATTTT. Translated, it reads CASSTMEGPNSNQPQHF.